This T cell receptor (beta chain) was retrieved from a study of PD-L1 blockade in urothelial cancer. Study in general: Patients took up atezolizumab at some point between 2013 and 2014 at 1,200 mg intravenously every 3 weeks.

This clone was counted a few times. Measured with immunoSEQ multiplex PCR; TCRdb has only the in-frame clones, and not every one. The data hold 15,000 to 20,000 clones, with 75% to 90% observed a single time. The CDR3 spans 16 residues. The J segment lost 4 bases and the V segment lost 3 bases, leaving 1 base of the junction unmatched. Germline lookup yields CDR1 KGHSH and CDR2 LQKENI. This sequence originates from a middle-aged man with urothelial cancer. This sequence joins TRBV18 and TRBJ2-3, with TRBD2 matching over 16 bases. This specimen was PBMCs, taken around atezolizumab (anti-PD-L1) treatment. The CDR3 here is CASSPGLAGGPDTQYF. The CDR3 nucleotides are TGTGCCAGCTCACCGGGACTAGCGGGAGGGCCAGATACGCAGTATTTT.